This paragraph reports one TCR beta chain. Sequencing used immunoSEQ multiplex PCR; TCRdb keeps in-frame clones, though not all of them. Of approximately 760,000 clones listed, over 75% are singletons. The sample belongs to a study of shared T cell receptors in the human thymus. Germline CDR1 reads MDHEN; CDR2 reads SYDVKM. V was pared by 5 bases and J by 9 bases, with 11 bases of the junction left unmatched. CDR3 length: 14 amino acids. These data are also associated with another study on human thymus T cells.

This TCR derives from a girl younger than two with a congenital heart defect. This chain uses TRBV28 with TRBJ1-1; 8 nucleotides agree with TRBD1. The sample was thymocytes. CDR3 sequence: CASSRGSGQAKAFF. The DNA for the CDR3 is TGTGCCAGCAGTAGAGGCTCGGGACAGGCGAAAGCTTTCTTT.